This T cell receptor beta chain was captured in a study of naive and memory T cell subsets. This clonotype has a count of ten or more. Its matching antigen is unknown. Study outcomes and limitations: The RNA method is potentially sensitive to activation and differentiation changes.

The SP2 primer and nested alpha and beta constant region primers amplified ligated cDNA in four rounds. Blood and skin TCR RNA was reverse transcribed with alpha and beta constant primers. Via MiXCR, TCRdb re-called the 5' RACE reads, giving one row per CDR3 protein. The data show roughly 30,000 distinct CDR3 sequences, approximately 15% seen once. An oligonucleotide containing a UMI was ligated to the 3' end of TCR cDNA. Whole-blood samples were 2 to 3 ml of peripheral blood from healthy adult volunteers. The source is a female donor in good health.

CDR3 protein: CSARGAGMNTEAFF. For the CDR3, the DNA is TGCAGTGCTAGAGGTGCAGGGATGAACACTGAAGCTTTCTTT. This rearrangement joins TRBV20-1 to TRBJ1-1; D may be TRBD1 (5 bases). In germline, CDR1 is DFQATT, CDR2 SNEGSKA (reference sequence). The CDR3 length is 14 residues. V was shortened by 1 base and J by 0 bases, with 9 bases between the two germline ends.